One TCR beta chain is described in this entry. Antigen: not known. The ends lost 0 bases at V and 10 bases at J; junction bases unmatched: 11. The CDR3 has 15 residues. Germline V gene lookup returns CDR1 LNHNV and CDR2 YYDKDF (reference sequence). The sample comes from a study of cytomegalovirus exposure and HLA in healthy donors. General study findings and limits: Testing in vitro showed three CMV-associated chains specific for CMV antigens. Cytomegalovirus association was listed for about 180 TCR beta chains. As was reported, the classifier diagnosed cytomegalovirus status with high specificity and sensitivity.

The table came from immunoSEQ multiplex PCR; TCRdb's copy has only in-frame clones and leaves some out. The sample includes about 160,000 clones, 85% to 90% of them seen just once. The validation cohort, a group of 120 or so subjects, included the donors and was separate from the roughly 700-subject first cohort. Sequencing was carried out using PBMCs. The chain joins TRBV15 to TRBJ1-1, with 7 bases that match TRBD1. This receptor was obtained from a woman between 18 and 29 years old in good health and CMV-seropositive. CDR3 bases: TGTGCCACCAGCAGAGACCACGGGACAGTAACCCTAGCTTTCTTT. As protein: CATSRDHGTVTLAFF.